This is a list of T cell receptor beta chains from one sample in a study of chemoradiotherapy in HPV16-positive cancers. Sequencing used immunoSEQ multiplex PCR; TCRdb keeps in-frame clones, though not all of them. This table has around 16,000 clones, nearly 80% appearing once. The material was obtained from a patient who underwent chemoradiotherapy. All receptors derive from a human donor with HPV-associated anogenital cancer. CDR3s include the opening cysteine and the closing phenylalanine or tryptophan. D genes are given only for firm matches. The size of a clone is reported for some rows only, either as once, few or many, or as a class for expanded clones.

d_call | j_call | clone_size | v_call | cdr3_nt | cdr3_aa
TRBD2 | TRBJ2-5 | NA | TRBV7-2 | TGTGCCAGCAGCTTCCAGCGGGGGGGCGGGGAGACCCAGTACTTC | CASSFQRGGGETQYF
TRBD1 | TRBJ2-7 | NA | TRBV5-6 | TGTGCCAGCAGCTTCACAGGGGGCGTCGCCTACGAGCAGTACTTC | CASSFTGGVAYEQYF
TRBD1 | TRBJ1-2 | NA | TRBV28 | TGTGCCAGCAGTTTATCCCGGGACAGGGGATTTCATTTTGTGGGCTACACCTTC | CASSLSRDRGFHFVGYTF
TRBD1 | TRBJ2-7 | NA | TRBV6-1 | TGTGCCAGCAGTATATCAGGGGGCCCTTCTATCGAGCAGTACTTC | CASSISGGPSIEQYF
TRBD1 | TRBJ1-2 | once | TRBV5-1 | TGCGCCAGCAAATGGACAGGAGGTGACTATGGCTACACCTTC | CASKWTGGDYGYTF
NA | TRBJ1-2 | NA | TRBV18 | TGTGCCAGCTCACTTGACAATAACTATGGCTACACCTTC | CASSLDNNYGYTF
TRBD1 | TRBJ1-2 | NA | TRBV7-6 | TGTGCCAGCAGCCCGAGATCAGGGACAGCGGCAGGTACCGGCTACACCTTC | CASSPRSGTAAGTGYTF
NA | TRBJ2-6 | NA | TRBV5-1 | TGCGCCAGCGCCCCAGGCCAGGGCCCTGGGGCCAACGTCCTGACTTTC | CASAPGQGPGANVLTF
TRBD1 | TRBJ2-7 | NA | TRBV5-5 | TGTGCCAGCAGCTTCCCCGGGACAGGGCCCCACTACGAGCAGTACTTC | CASSFPGTGPHYEQYF
NA | TRBJ2-6 | NA | TRBV4-2 | TGTGCCAGCAGCCAAGATTTCAATTCCGGGGCCAACGTCCTGACTTTC | CASSQDFNSGANVLTF
NA | TRBJ2-1 | NA | TRBV7-2 | TGTGCCAGCAGCTTAAGTACCTACAATGAGCAGTTCTTC | CASSLSTYNEQFF
TRBD1 | TRBJ1-1 | NA | TRBV5-1 | TGCGCCAGCAGCTTAGGGACAGGGAGCACTGAAGCTTTCTTT | CASSLGTGSTEAFF
TRBD2 | TRBJ2-2 | NA | TRBV19 | TGTGCCAGTAGTATAGATCGGGTTGGCGGGGGGACATACACCGGGGAGCTGTTTTTT | CASSIDRVGGGTYTGELFF
NA | TRBJ2-6 | NA | TRBV7-2 | TGTGCCAGCAGCCGACAGCACTCTGGGGCCAACGTCCTGACTTTC | CASSRQHSGANVLTF
NA | TRBJ2-6 | NA | TRBV4-3 | TGCGCCAGCACCCGAACAGGGAATTTGGGCTTCGCTGGGGCCAACGTCCTGACTTTC | CASTRTGNLGFAGANVLTF
NA | TRBJ2-7 | NA | TRBV18 | TGTGCCAGCTCACCAGGATCCCCCGGGCCCTACGAGCAGTACTTC | CASSPGSPGPYEQYF
NA | TRBJ2-3 | NA | TRBV30 | TGTGCCTGGGGGGCCAGAGATACGCAGTATTTT | CAWGARDTQYF
NA | TRBJ1-3 | NA | TRBV5-6 | TGTGCCAGCAGCGCGAGGGGACGCTCTGGAAACACCATATATTTT | CASSARGRSGNTIYF
NA | TRBJ1-5 | NA | TRBV27 | TGTGCCAGCAGTTTAATGAGCAATCAGCCCCAGCATTTT | CASSLMSNQPQHF
NA | TRBJ1-3 | NA | TRBV5-1 | TGCGCCAGCTCCCCCGACCTAAAACAATCTGGAAACACCATATATTTT | CASSPDLKQSGNTIYF
TRBD2 | TRBJ2-3 | NA | TRBV19 | TGTGCCAGTAGCCCACTAGCGGGGGGGCGAACAGATACGCAGTATTTT | CASSPLAGGRTDTQYF
TRBD1 | TRBJ2-7 | few | TRBV28 | TGTGCCAACCGGGACAGGTATACCTACGAGCAGTACTTC | CANRDRYTYEQYF
TRBD1 | TRBJ2-3 | NA | TRBV11-2 | TGTGCCAGCAGCTCTCAGGGGGAAGTTAGTACGCAGTATTTT | CASSSQGEVSTQYF
NA | TRBJ2-7 | NA | TRBV7-8 | TGTGCCAGCAGCTTAGCGTATGGCTCCTACGAGCAGTACTTC | CASSLAYGSYEQYF
NA | TRBJ2-1 | few | TRBV27 | TGTGCCAGCAGGGGGACGTACAATGAGCAGTTCTTC | CASRGTYNEQFF
NA | TRBJ1-1 | few | TRBV10-2 | TGCGCCAGCAGCTTGGTGGGGGACACTGAAGCTTTCTTT | CASSLVGDTEAFF
TRBD2 | TRBJ2-1 | NA | TRBV6-6 | TGTGCCAGCAGATGGGGGACGGGGGGAGGGCAGTTCTTC | CASRWGTGGGQFF
TRBD2 | TRBJ2-1 | NA | TRBV19 | TGTGCCAGTAGTGGCTACGGGACTAGGAACAATGAGCAGTTCTTC | CASSGYGTRNNEQFF
TRBD2 | TRBJ2-1 | NA | TRBV5-6 | TGTGCCAGCAGCTACGAAGGCGCGGGGGCCTACAATGAGCAGTTCTTC | CASSYEGAGAYNEQFF
NA | TRBJ1-1 | NA | TRBV28 | TGTGCCAGCAGTTTACAGGCAGCGGCTTTCTTT | CASSLQAAAFF
NA | TRBJ2-5 | NA | TRBV7-2 | TGTGCCAGCAGCTTAGAAGTGGAGGGGACCCAGTACTTC | CASSLEVEGTQYF
NA | TRBJ1-5 | NA | TRBV15 | TGTGCCACCAGCAGAGATCGGGGGGCAGGACAGCCCCAGCATTTT | CATSRDRGAGQPQHF
NA | TRBJ1-2 | NA | TRBV20-1 | TGCAGTGCCGTAAGCTATGGCTACACCTTC | CSAVSYGYTF
NA | TRBJ2-6 | NA | TRBV7-9 | TGTGCCAGCAGCTTAAGTTTACCCACTGGGGCCAACGTCCTGACTTTC | CASSLSLPTGANVLTF
NA | TRBJ2-7 | few | TRBV28 | TGTGCCAGCGACGGCTGGGACGAGCAGTACTTC | CASDGWDEQYF
NA | TRBJ1-3 | NA | TRBV14 | TGTGCCAGCATCTCCGGGCAGGGAGGAAATACTGGAAACACCATATATTTT | CASISGQGGNTGNTIYF
TRBD2 | TRBJ2-3 | NA | TRBV10-3 | TGTGCCATCAAAGCGGGGGAGGGCACAGATACGCAGTATTTT | CAIKAGEGTDTQYF
NA | TRBJ2-7 | NA | TRBV4-3 | TGCGCCAGCAGCCAAGATCGGGGCCGGTCCTACGAGCAGTACTTC | CASSQDRGRSYEQYF
NA | TRBJ2-7 | NA | TRBV4-2 | TGTGCCAGCAGCCAAGATCGAGTAGGACTGCTGGCCTACGAGCAGTACTTC | CASSQDRVGLLAYEQYF
TRBD2 | TRBJ2-7 | NA | TRBV19 | TGTGCCAGTGGGACTAGCGGGGCTTCCTACGAGCAGTACTTC | CASGTSGASYEQYF
NA | TRBJ1-1 | NA | TRBV20-1 | TGCAGTGCTAGCCGGAACACTGAAGCTTTCTTT | CSASRNTEAFF
NA | TRBJ2-7 | NA | TRBV6-5 | TGTGCCAGCAGTTACTCTTCTAAAATGACCTACGAGCAGTACTTC | CASSYSSKMTYEQYF
NA | TRBJ1-2 | NA | TRBV29-1 | TGCAGCGTTGTTTTCAGGACAAGGATCTATGGCTACACCTTC | CSVVFRTRIYGYTF
NA | TRBJ1-5 | NA | TRBV7-2 | TGTGCCAGCAGCTTAGCCCATAATCAGCCCCAGCATTTT | CASSLAHNQPQHF
NA | TRBJ2-2 | NA | TRBV25-1 | TGTGCCAGCAGTCCGGGTGGTGGTACCGGGGAGCTGTTTTTT | CASSPGGGTGELFF
TRBD2 | TRBJ2-3 | NA | TRBV7-8 | TGTGCCAGCAGCTTCCAGGGCCCCCAGCGGGGGGGAGTCAGGGATACGCAGTATTTT | CASSFQGPQRGGVRDTQYF
TRBD1 | TRBJ1-6 | NA | TRBV5-6 | TGTGCCAGCAGCCATGAATGGGGACAGGGATATTCACCCCTCCACTTT | CASSHEWGQGYSPLHF
NA | TRBJ1-6 | NA | TRBV5-1 | TGCGCCAGCAGGCAGGACGGTTATAATTCACCCCTCCACTTT | CASRQDGYNSPLHF
TRBD1 | TRBJ1-1 | NA | TRBV23-1 | TGCGCCAGTACTGGGCAGGGGGCGAGAGAAACTGAAGCTTTCTTT | CASTGQGARETEAFF
NA | TRBJ1-6 | NA | TRBV27 | TGTGCCAGCAGTTTAGATAGGGGGGCGACACCCCTCCACTTT | CASSLDRGATPLHF
TRBD1 | TRBJ1-1 | few | TRBV9 | TGTGCCAGCAGCGACGACAGGGTGGGGAACACTGAAGCTTTCTTT | CASSDDRVGNTEAFF